One sample yielded the 19 T cell receptor beta chains listed below, sequenced in a study of blood T cell repertoires in COVID-19. The data were produced by immunoSEQ multiplex PCR, yet TCRdb's version contains in-frame clones alone and is incomplete. Among about 140,000 clones listed, approximately 80% were seen once. Material for sequencing was peripheral blood. The source of these receptors is a woman older than 75 in a cohort sampled during active or convalescent COVID-19.

The V call is TRBV6-6, the J call TRBJ2-3; 8 nucleotides line up with TRBD1. The CDR3 sequence is 13 residues long. Germline assignment: CDR1 MNHNY and CDR2 SVGAGI (reference sequence). V lost 6 bases and J lost 5; bases outside the gene matches: 4. The CDR3 here is CASSLQGGDTQYF. The CDR3 nucleotides are TGTGCCAGCAGCCTACAGGGGGGAGATACGCAGTATTTT.

This chain links TRBV2 with TRBJ1-2; TRBD1 matches 9 bases. Looked up from germline, CDR1 is SNHLY and CDR2 is FYNNEI. V gave up 5 bases and J gave up 7 bases; unmatched junction bases: 5. The CDR3 is made up of 13 amino acids. As DNA, the CDR3 is TGTGCCAGCAGTCCGGGACAGGGAATTGGCTACACCTTC. Amino acid sequence: CASSPGQGIGYTF.

The rearrangement links TRBV2 to TRBJ1-1, with D tentatively TRBD1 (6 bases). This CDR3 has 15 residues. The V end lost 6 bases, the J end lost 0 bases, and 14 bases lay between the germline ends. CDR1 is SNHLY and CDR2 is FYNNEI in the germline V gene. DNA of the CDR3: TGTGCCAGCAGGCAAGGGCGGGGGCTGAACACTGAAGCTTTCTTT. This sequence encodes CASRQGRGLNTEAFF. The complete variable domain, with remaining parts taken from reference TRBV2 and TRBJ1-1, reads EPEVTQTPSHQVTQMGQEVILRCVPISNHLYFYWYRQILGQKVEFLVSFYNNEISEKSEIFDDQFSVERPDGSNFTLKIRSTKLEDSAMYFCASRQGRGLNTEAFFGQGTRLTVV.

Of note for this clone: The junction and the germline gene differ at one end; a read error may be behind it. Other DNA sequences in the same sample also yield this CDR3. CDR3 loop: CASSLAGQGETQYF. DNA of the CDR3: TGTGCTAGCAGCTTAGCGGGGCAGGGTGAGACCCAGTACTTC. This sequence joins TRBV7-7 and TRBJ2-5; TRBD2 aligns across 8 bases. The CDR3 is 14 amino acids. CDR1 is SSHAT, CDR2 FNYEAQ, per germline (reference sequence).

The chain links TRBV6-2 or TRBV6-3 to TRBJ2-1; 7 bases are a match to TRBD2. The CDR3 contains 14 residues. The junction had 5 bases not matched to a gene; V was cut back by 4 bases and J by 5 bases. The V gene's germline CDR1 is MNHEY and CDR2 SVGEGT. Here the CDR3 DNA reads TGTGCCAGCAGTTTTTCGGGGGGAAACAATGAGCAGTTCTTC. It translates to CASSFSGGNNEQFF.

This clone was detected a few times. The genes are TRBV12-3 or TRBV12-4 and TRBJ2-7; D gene unclear. The CDR3 totals 11 residues. V was cut by 5 bases and J by 4 bases, with 6 bases left in between. CDR3 sequence: CASSPRYEQYF. The CDR3 DNA follows: TGTGCCAGCAGTCCCAGATACGAGCAGTACTTC.

The chain joins TRBV7-2 to TRBJ1-1; 12 positions agree with TRBD1. The ends lost 5 bases at V and 8 bases at J; junction bases unmatched: 6. The CDR3 is 14 residues long. Per germline, CDR1 SGHTA and CDR2 FQGNSA. The CDR3 coding sequence is TGTGCCAGCAGCCCACAGGGACAGGGGGCGGAAGCTTTCTTT. Amino acids: CASSPQGQGAEAFF.

V is TRBV6-2 or TRBV6-3 and J is TRBJ1-6; TRBD1 matches 9 bases. This CDR3 is 15 amino acids long. The junction had 9 bases not matched to a gene; V was cut back by 4 bases and J by 11 bases. Per the germline V gene, CDR1 is MNHEY and CDR2 is SVGEGT. CDR3 in DNA: TGTGCCAGCAGTTTAACGGGACAGGGTAGTCCACCCCTCCACTTT. Translation gives CASSLTGQGSPPLHF.

The chain employs TRBV6-1 and TRBJ2-7, with 9 bases aligning to TRBD2. The CDR3 spans 15 residues. V dropped 2 bases and J dropped 1; count of bases not matched to a gene: 3. Germline lookup yields CDR1 MNHNS and CDR2 SASEGT. This chain's CDR3 is CASSEKTSGSYEQYF. As DNA, the CDR3 is TGTGCCAGCAGTGAAAAGACTAGCGGTTCCTACGAGCAGTACTTC.

V gene TRBV3-1 (or the pseudogene TRBV3-2) combines with J gene TRBJ1-1; D is undetermined. The V end lost 0 bases, the J end lost 5 bases, and 10 bases lay between the germline ends. This CDR3 is built from 14 residues. Germline lookup yields CDR1 LGHDT and CDR2 YNNKEL (reference sequence). CDR3 amino acids: CASSQDEVVTEAFF. In DNA form, the CDR3 reads TGTGCCAGCAGCCAAGACGAGGTGGTTACTGAAGCTTTCTTT.

The rearrangement uses TRBV12-3 or TRBV12-4 and TRBJ2-1, with D uncertain. Deletions cut 1 base from V and 9 bases from J, with 7 bases between. CDR3 length equals 12 residues. The CDR3 bases are TGTGCCAGCAGTTTAGAACTCTCTGAGCAGTTCTTC. Encoded protein: CASSLELSEQFF.

This chain links TRBV20-1 with TRBJ2-1, with a weak D call TRBD2 (6 bases). Looked up from germline, CDR1 is DFQATT and CDR2 is SNEGSKA (reference sequence). CDR3 length: 18 amino acids. V was trimmed by 3 bases and J by 7 bases, leaving 28 bases between them. The CDR3 DNA reads TGCAGTGCTAGTATTTATGGATTGGGGGGTCAAAGCAAGAATGAGCAGTTCTTC. Translating it yields CSASIYGLGGQSKNEQFF.

The V and J genes are TRBV7-2 and TRBJ1-5; no definite D call. Germline lookup yields CDR1 SGHTA and CDR2 FQGNSA. This CDR3 region has 14 residues. V was trimmed by 5 bases and J by 3 bases, leaving 11 bases between them. The CDR3 is CASSKGGPNQPQHF. For the CDR3, the DNA is TGTGCCAGCAGCAAAGGAGGCCCCAATCAGCCCCAGCATTTT.

This chain uses TRBV10-3 with TRBJ2-7; a weak D match, TRBD2 (5 bases). The germline CDR1 and CDR2 sequences are ENHRY and SYGVKD. The CDR3 consists of 14 residues. Trimming took off 6 bases at V and 5 bases at J, with 17 bases between the two ends. The CDR3 DNA reads TGTGCCATCAGGAGGGAAACTAGTTCCAACGAGCAGTACGTC. Amino acids: CAIRRETSSNEQYV.

The chain carries TRBV6-2 or TRBV6-3 and TRBJ1-3; a possible D gene is TRBD1 (5 bases). The CDR3 consists of 15 residues. V lost 4 bases and J lost 0, with 10 bases in between. Germline loops: CDR1 MNHEY, CDR2 SVGEGT. The CDR3 DNA sequence: TGTGCCAGCAGTTTGGGGCCGAGCTCTGGAAACACCATATATTTT. Translation: CASSLGPSSGNTIYF.

The J gene is TRBJ1-1, the V gene TRBV2; 12 nucleotides agree with TRBD1. Germline V gene sequence: CDR1 SNHLY, CDR2 FYNNEI. The V and J ends lost 7 bases and 4 bases, in that order; junction bases with no gene match: 13. This CDR3 spans 17 amino acids. The CDR3 nucleotides read TGTGCCAGCAATTGGAGGGACAGGGGGCATAGGGGCACTGAAGCTTTCTTT. Its translation is CASNWRDRGHRGTEAFF. Variable domain in full (rest from reference TRBV2 and TRBJ1-1): EPEVTQTPSHQVTQMGQEVILRCVPISNHLYFYWYRQILGQKVEFLVSFYNNEISEKSEIFDDQFSVERPDGSNFTLKIRSTKLEDSAMYFCASNWRDRGHRGTEAFFGQGTRLTVV.

The chain recombines TRBV5-4 with TRBJ1-1; D gene ambiguous. Germline V lookup: CDR1 SGHNT, CDR2 YYREEE (reference sequence). Trimming shortened V by 3 bases and J by 5 bases, and 11 bases separated the two germline ends. The CDR3 consists of 13 residues. The DNA of the CDR3 is TGTGCCAGCAGCTACGGCCTGGAGACTGAAGCTTTCTTT. It specifies CASSYGLETEAFF.

The J gene is TRBJ2-5, the V gene TRBV2; D unresolved. CDR3 size: 11 residues. Trimming left V 7 bases short and J 7 bases short, with 10 bases between. CDR1 and CDR2 from the germline V gene are SNHLY and FYNNEI. The CDR3 DNA follows: TGTGCCAGCAACCCGCAGGCGACCCAGTACTTC. This encodes CASNPQATQYF. Full variable domain (missing parts from reference TRBV2 and TRBJ2-5): EPEVTQTPSHQVTQMGQEVILRCVPISNHLYFYWYRQILGQKVEFLVSFYNNEISEKSEIFDDQFSVERPDGSNFTLKIRSTKLEDSAMYFCASNPQATQYFGPGTRLLVL.

The gene calls are TRBV19 and TRBJ1-1, with D perhaps TRBD1 (5 bases). This CDR3 is 14 amino acids long. V was shortened by 4 bases and J by 8 bases, with 17 bases between the two germline ends. CDR1 and CDR2 (germline): LNHDA, SQIVND (reference sequence). The CDR3 nucleotides are TGTGCCAGTAGTACGGGGGGGATACGAGGGGAAGCTTTCTTT. Translated, it gives CASSTGGIRGEAFF.